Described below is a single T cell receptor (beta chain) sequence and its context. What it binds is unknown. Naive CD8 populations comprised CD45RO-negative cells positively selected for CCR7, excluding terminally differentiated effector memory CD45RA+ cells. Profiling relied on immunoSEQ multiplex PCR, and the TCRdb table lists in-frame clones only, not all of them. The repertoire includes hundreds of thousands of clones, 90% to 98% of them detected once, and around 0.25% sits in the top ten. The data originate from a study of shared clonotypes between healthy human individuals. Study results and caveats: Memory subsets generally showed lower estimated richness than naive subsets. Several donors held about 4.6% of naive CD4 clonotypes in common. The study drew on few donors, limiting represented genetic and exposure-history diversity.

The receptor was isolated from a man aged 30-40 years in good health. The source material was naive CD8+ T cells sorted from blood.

The CDR3 region is CASSSAGELFF. The CDR3 DNA follows: TGTGCCAGCAGCTCTGCCGGGGAGCTGTTTTTT. This rearrangement joins TRBV9 to TRBJ2-2; D not certain. Trimming cost V 4 bases and J 6 bases, with 4 bases left between them. CDR1 is SGDLS, CDR2 YYNGEE, per germline. This CDR3 contains 11 residues.